This TCR beta chain was identified during a study of T cells in Graves' hyperthyroidism and ophthalmopathy. The sample holds many counts of this clonotype. Germline V gene lookup returns CDR1 SGHNT and CDR2 YENEEA. The CDR3 runs to 15 residues. V trimming: 2 bases; J trimming: 4 bases; junction bases outside the gene matches: 5. There were TCR beta CDR3 regions amplified from RNA transcripts. HTBI primers were used for first-round RT-PCR of the TCR CDR3. One entry per CDR3 protein results from TCRdb running MiXCR on the multiplex PCR reads. The data contain 200,000 to 250,000 distinct CDR3 sequences, about 15% of them singletons.

The chain joins TRBV11-3 to TRBJ2-5, with TRBD1 matching over 9 bases. The clonotype was recovered from a man in his fifties or sixties with Graves' hyperthyroidism. Sequencing was carried out using blood. The CDR3 protein is CASSLRQGVGETQYF. The CDR3 DNA reads TGTGCCAGCAGCTTAAGACAGGGGGTCGGAGAGACCCAGTACTTC.